The clone carrying this TCR beta chain was picked up one time. Its cognate antigen is unknown. The CDR3 length is 15 residues. The junction had 7 bases not matched to a gene; V was cut back by 8 bases and J by 4 bases. CDR1 and CDR2 (germline): WNHNN, SYGVQD (reference sequence). Surgery cases with the highest brain T cell transcript signatures were chosen for sequencing. Pre-surgery treatment included at least one anti-epileptic drug. This entry belongs to a study of brain T cells in children with intractable seizures. TCRdb keeps only in-frame clones here, not all; method: immunoSEQ multiplex PCR. This sample yields roughly 80,000 clones, of which around nine tenths are seen a single time; about 23% belongs to the top ten. Findings of the study overall: Patients' HCMV serostatus was unknown; virus specificity rests on CDR3 similarity alone. Absence of clones before surgery may stem from lower sequencing depth.

The material sequenced was peripheral blood, taken at surgery. This clonotype was obtained from a girl aged 2-10 years with Rasmussen encephalitis and intractable seizures. The V call is TRBV10-1, the J call TRBJ2-1; 11 bases line up with TRBD2. The CDR3 loop reads CASAATSGGYNEQFF. The CDR3 region has the DNA TGCGCCAGCGCGGCAACTAGCGGGGGATACAATGAGCAGTTCTTC.